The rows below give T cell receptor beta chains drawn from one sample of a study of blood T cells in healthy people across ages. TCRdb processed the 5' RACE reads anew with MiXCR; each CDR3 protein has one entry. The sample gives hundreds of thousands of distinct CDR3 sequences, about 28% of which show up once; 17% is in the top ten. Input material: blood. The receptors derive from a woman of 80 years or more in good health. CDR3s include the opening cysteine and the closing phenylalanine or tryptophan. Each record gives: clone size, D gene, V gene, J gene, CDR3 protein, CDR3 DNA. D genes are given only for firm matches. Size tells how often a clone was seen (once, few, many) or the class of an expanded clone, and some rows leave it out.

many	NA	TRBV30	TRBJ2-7	CAWVGSGLAYEQYF	TGTGCCTGGGTAGGGTCGGGACTTGCCTACGAGCAGTACTTC
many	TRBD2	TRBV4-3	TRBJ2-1	CASSQDLSGGYNEQFF	TGCGCCAGCAGCCAAGATCTCAGCGGGGGGTACAATGAGCAGTTCTTC
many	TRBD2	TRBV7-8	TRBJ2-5	CASSLRVGLAGSPAAETQYF	TGTGCCAGCAGCTTAAGAGTAGGGCTAGCGGGGTCCCCGGCTGCGGAGACCCAGTACTTC
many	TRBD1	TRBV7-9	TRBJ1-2	CASSWGQGDNGYTF	TGTGCCAGCAGCTGGGGACAGGGTGATAATGGCTACACCTTC
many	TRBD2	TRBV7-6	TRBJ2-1	CASSLRASGPFREDNEQFF	TGTGCCAGCAGCTTACGGGCTAGCGGTCCTTTCAGAGAGGACAATGAGCAGTTCTTC
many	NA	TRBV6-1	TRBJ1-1	CASIRELNTEAFF	TGTGCCAGTATCAGGGAATTGAACACTGAAGCTTTCTTT
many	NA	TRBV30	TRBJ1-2	CAWVGLGDGYTF	TGTGCCTGGGTAGGGTTGGGGGATGGCTACACCTTC
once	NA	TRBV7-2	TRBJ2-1	CASSLVGDISYNEQFF	TGTGCCAGCAGCTTGGTCGGGGATATCTCCTACAATGAGCAGTTCTTT
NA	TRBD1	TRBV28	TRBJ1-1	CASSLGTGTAFF	TGTGCCAGCAGTTTGGGGACAGGGACCGCTTTCTTT
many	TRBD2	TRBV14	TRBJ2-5	CASSRNRLAGTQETQYF	TGTGCCAGCAGTCGTAATCGACTAGCGGGGACCCAAGAGACCCAGTACTTC
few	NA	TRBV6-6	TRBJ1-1	CASSYSTGLLNTEAFF	TGTGCCAGCAGTTACTCGACGGGACTGTTGAACACTGAAGCTTTCTTT
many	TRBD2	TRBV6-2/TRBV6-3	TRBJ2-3	CASSRRLALTDTQYF	TGTGCCAGCAGCCGGAGACTAGCCCTCACAGATACGCAGTATTTT
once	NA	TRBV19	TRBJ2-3	CASYSSGALPDTQYF	TGTGCCAGCTACTCGTCGGGGGCGCTTCCAGATACGCAGTATTTT
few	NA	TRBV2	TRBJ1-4	CASRGALSLTNEKLFF	TGTGCCAGCCGGGGGGCGCTGAGCCTGACAAATGAAAAACTGTTTTTT
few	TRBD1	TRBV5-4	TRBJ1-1	CASSSRGGGPDGTEAFF	TGTGCCAGCAGCTCGAGGGGAGGGGGCCCGGACGGGACTGAAGCTTTCTTT
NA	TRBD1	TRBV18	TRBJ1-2	CASSSDRGANHGYTF	TGTGCCAGCTCATCGGACAGGGGAGCTAACCATGGCTACACCTTC
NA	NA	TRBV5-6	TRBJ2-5	CASGLASGTQYF	TGTGCCAGCGGCTTGGCCTCGGGGACCCAGTACTTC
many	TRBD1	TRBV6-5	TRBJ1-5	CASSPGQGRLQPQHF	TGTGCCAGCAGCCCCGGACAGGGTCGTTTGCAGCCCCAGCATTTT
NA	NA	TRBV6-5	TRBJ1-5	CASSYSQGTGPGNQPQHF	TGTGCCAGCAGTTACTCTCAGGGCACAGGTCCGGGCAATCAGCCCCAGCATTTT
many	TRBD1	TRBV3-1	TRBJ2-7	CASSQGQGSYEQYF	TGTGCCAGCAGTCAGGGACAGGGATCCTACGAGCAGTACTTC
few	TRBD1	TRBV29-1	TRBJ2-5	CSVAGGRDRGAETQYF	TGCAGCGTCGCAGGAGGAAGGGACAGGGGAGCGGAGACCCAGTACTTC
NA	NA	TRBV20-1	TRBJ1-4	CSARGPTDAKLFF	TGCAGTGCTAGGGGGCCGACAGACGCAAAACTGTTTTTT
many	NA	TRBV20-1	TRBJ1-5	CSANRATGNQPQHF	TGCAGTGCTAACAGGGCCACAGGGAACCAGCCCCAGCATTTT
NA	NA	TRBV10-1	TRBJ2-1	CASSAEAGEQFF	TGCGCCAGCAGTGCTGAGGCCGGGGAGCAGTTCTTC
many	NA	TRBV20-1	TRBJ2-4	CSARDTTGVYKNIQYF	TGCAGTGCTAGAGATACAACGGGTGTTTACAAAAACATTCAGTACTTC
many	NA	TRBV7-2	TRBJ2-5	CASSSDRPGAQYF	TGTGCCAGCAGCTCAGACAGGCCCGGGGCCCAGTACTTC
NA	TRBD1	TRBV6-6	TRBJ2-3	CALGQVGTDTQYF	TGTGCCCTAGGACAGGTGGGCACAGATACGCAGTATTTT
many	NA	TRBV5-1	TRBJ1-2	CASSLGQRYGYTF	TGCGCCAGCAGCTTGGGACAGCGCTATGGCTACACCTTC
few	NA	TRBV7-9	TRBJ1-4	CASEGSTRGEKLFF	TGTGCATCAGAGGGTTCTACTAGGGGTGAAAAACTGTTTTTT
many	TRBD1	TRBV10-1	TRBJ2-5	CASSVGSGTAQETQYF	TGCGCCAGCAGTGTCGGTAGTGGGACAGCACAAGAGACCCAGTACTTC
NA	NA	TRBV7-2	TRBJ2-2	CASSLALYPGELFF	TGTGCCAGCAGCTTAGCGCTGTACCCCGGGGAGCTGTTTTTT
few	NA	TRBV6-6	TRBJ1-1	CASSYPGGVGTEAFF	TGTGCCAGCAGTTACCCTGGAGGGGTAGGCACTGAAGCTTTCTTT
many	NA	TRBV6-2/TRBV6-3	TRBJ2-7	CASSRLGARGGEQYF	TGTGCCAGCAGTAGACTGGGCGCCCGAGGCGGCGAGCAGTACTTC
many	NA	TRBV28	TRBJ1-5	CASSLAPASNQPQHF	TGTGCCAGCAGTTTAGCTCCGGCGAGCAATCAGCCCCAGCATTTT
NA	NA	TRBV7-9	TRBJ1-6	CASSREGLPNSPLHF	TGTGCCAGCAGCAGAGAGGGGCTCCCTAATTCACCCCTCCACTTT
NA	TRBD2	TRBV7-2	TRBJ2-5	CASSLPYGRVQETQYF	TGTGCCAGCAGCTTACCCTACGGGAGGGTCCAAGAGACCCAGTACTTC
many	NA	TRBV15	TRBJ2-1	CATSRDPGAYNEQFF	TGTGCCACCAGCAGAGATCCAGGGGCCTACAATGAGCAGTTCTTC
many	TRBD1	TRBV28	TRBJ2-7	CASSSTGTGVRPQYF	TGTGCCAGCAGTTCAACCGGGACAGGGGTAAGACCACAGTACTTC
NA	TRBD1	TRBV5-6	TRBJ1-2	CASSLADRGSYGYTF	TGTGCCAGCAGCTTGGCGGACAGGGGATCCTATGGCTACACCTTC
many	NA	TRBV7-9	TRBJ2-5	CASSLARVETQYF	TGTGCCAGCAGCTTAGCGAGAGTTGAGACCCAGTACTTC
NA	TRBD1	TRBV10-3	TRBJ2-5	CAISTGGLGEAQYF	TGTGCCATCAGCACAGGGGGTTTGGGAGAGGCCCAGTACTTC
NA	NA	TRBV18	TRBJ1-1	CASSPRRGDTEAFF	TGTGCCAGCTCACCCCGACGGGGGGACACTGAAGCTTTCTTT
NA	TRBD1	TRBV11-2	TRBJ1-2	CASSSTFHQGGSNYGYTF	TGTGCCAGCAGCTCCACCTTCCACCAGGGGGGGTCTAACTATGGCTACACCTTC
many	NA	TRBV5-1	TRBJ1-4	CASSFARDEKLFF	TGCGCCAGCAGCTTCGCTAGGGATGAAAAACTGTTTTTT
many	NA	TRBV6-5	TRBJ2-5	CASSYSGQGRGEQYF	TGTGCCAGCAGTTACTCTGGCCAGGGGAGGGGAGAGCAGTACTTC
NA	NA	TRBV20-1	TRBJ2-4	CSASDYRRVEDIQYF	TGCAGTGCTAGTGACTACAGGAGGGTTGAGGACATTCAGTACTTC
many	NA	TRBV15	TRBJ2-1	CATSRDLGGGRGEQFF	TGTGCCACCAGCAGAGATTTGGGGGGGGGCCGAGGTGAGCAGTTCTTC
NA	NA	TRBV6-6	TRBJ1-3	CASSPPGFSGNTIYF	TGTGCCAGCAGTCCCCCAGGGTTCTCTGGAAACACCATATATTTT
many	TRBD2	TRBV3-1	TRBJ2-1	CASSQVPGGAHEQFF	TGTGCCAGCAGCCAAGTTCCCGGGGGGGCTCATGAGCAGTTCTTC
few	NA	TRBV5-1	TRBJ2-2	CASSLMPRDTGELFF	TGCGCCAGCAGCTTGATGCCGAGGGACACCGGGGAGCTGTTTTTT
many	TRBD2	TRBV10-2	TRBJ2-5	CASGAGLTETQYF	TGCGCCAGCGGAGCGGGACTAACTGAGACCCAGTACTTC